The 7 T cell receptor beta chains below all came from one sample that was sequenced in a study of shared clonotypes between healthy human individuals. Some clones are missing from TCRdb's copy, which holds only in-frame ones; the method was immunoSEQ multiplex PCR. The table records 85,000 to 100,000 clones, around two thirds of them present only once. Sequenced: memory CD8+ T cells sorted from blood. Subset noted: CD45RO+ cells pooled with CCR7-negative TemRA cells. These receptors were obtained from a man in his thirties or forties in good health.

The chain carries TRBV2 and TRBJ2-5; D is uncertain. The length of the CDR3 is 11 residues. Trimming took 4 bases from V and 4 from J, leaving 4 bases between them. Germline V gives CDR1 SNHLY, CDR2 FYNNEI. The CDR3 coding sequence is TGTGCCAGCAGTGTCGGAGAGACCCAGTACTTC. Amino acid sequence: CASSVGETQYF.

This clone was counted once. The chain has TRBV27 and TRBJ2-5; the D is unclear. CDR1 is MNHEY, CDR2 SMNVEV, per germline (reference sequence). The CDR3 is 10 amino acids. With 8 bases removed from V and 5 bases from J, the gap between germline ends came to 6 bases. The CDR3 reads CASGAETQYF. In nucleotides, the CDR3 is TGTGCCAGCGGAGCGGAGACCCAGTACTTC.

The chain is built from TRBV30 and TRBJ2-7; possibly TRBD1 or TRBD2 for D (5 bases each). Germline V gene sequence: CDR1 GTSNPN, CDR2 SVGIG (reference sequence). The CDR3 sequence is 15 residues long. Deletions cut 1 base from V and 5 bases from J, with 18 bases between. CDR3 sequence reads: CAWSGFQEGTNEQYF. In DNA form, the CDR3 reads TGTGCCTGGAGTGGTTTCCAAGAAGGGACCAACGAGCAGTACTTC.

The chain combines TRBV19 with TRBJ2-7, with 9 bases lining up with TRBD1. V dropped 6 bases and J dropped 2; count of bases not matched to a gene: 8. Germline CDR1 reads LNHDA; CDR2 reads SQIVND (reference sequence). This CDR3 comprises 15 residues. The CDR3 sequence: CASSDTGGGPYEQYF. The CDR3 DNA reads as TGTGCCAGTAGCGACACAGGGGGCGGCCCCTACGAGCAGTACTTC.

This clone was recorded a few times. The V and J genes are TRBV5-8 and TRBJ1-1; no clear D. This CDR3 has 14 amino acids. The germline V gene has CDR1 SGHTS and CDR2 YDEGEE. V lost 0 bases and J 4 bases, leaving 10 bases between the germline ends. CDR3 coding DNA: TGTGCCAGCAGCTTGGGCGGGGTAGGCACTGAAGCTTTCTTT. Amino acid sequence: CASSLGGVGTEAFF.

To note about this clone: Germline is not matched at one junction end, which may reflect a read error. The rearrangement joins TRBV7-9 to TRBJ2-5, with D possibly matching TRBD2 (6 bases). Germline CDR1 SEHNR, CDR2 FQNEAQ (reference sequence). CDR3 length: 15 residues. The CDR3 nucleotides read TGTGCCGGCAGCGGAGGACTAACCAACCAAGAGACCCAGTACTTC. Translated: CAGSGGLTNQETQYF.

The chain carries TRBV27 and TRBJ2-7; 8 nucleotides align to TRBD1. The CDR3 runs to 14 residues. CDR1 is MNHEY and CDR2 is SMNVEV in the germline V gene (reference sequence). The V gene end was trimmed by 5 bases and the J gene end by 4 bases; junction bases not matched to a gene: 7. The CDR3 here is CASSPGQVGYEQYF. Here the CDR3 DNA reads TGTGCCAGCAGTCCGGGACAGGTTGGGTACGAGCAGTACTTC.